A selection of T cell receptor beta chains follows, all from one sample in a study of cytomegalovirus exposure and HLA in healthy donors. The repertoire was sequenced with immunoSEQ multiplex PCR; TCRdb's copy has only in-frame clones and lacks some. The sample contains around 130,000 clones, about 90% of which appear only once. Material: PBMCs. These receptors all stem from a man aged 30 to 39 in good health and CMV-seronegative. Both conserved end residues are part of each CDR3. The D gene is left open where the match is weak. The size field is filled for only some rows; it gives once, few, many or a size class.

d_gene: .
abundance: .
len: 15
j_gene: TRBJ2-1
v_gene: TRBV7-3
CDR3nt: TGTGCCAGCAGCCCAGTGAGAGGTACCTACAATGAGCAGTTCTTC
CDR3aa: CASSPVRGTYNEQFF

d_gene: .
abundance: .
len: 16
j_gene: TRBJ2-2
v_gene: TRBV4-1
CDR3nt: TGCGCCAGCAGCCCAACATCCGGGAGAAGAACCGGGGAGCTGTTTTTT
CDR3aa: CASSPTSGRRTGELFF

d_gene: TRBD1
abundance: few
len: 15
j_gene: TRBJ1-5
v_gene: TRBV7-2
CDR3nt: TGTGCCAGCAGCCTAACAGGGGTTAGCAATCAGCCCCAGCATTTT
CDR3aa: CASSLTGVSNQPQHF

d_gene: .
abundance: .
len: 14
j_gene: TRBJ2-5
v_gene: TRBV7-2
CDR3nt: TGTGCCAGCAGCTTAAATCGGGATGGTTACCGCCGGTACTTC
CDR3aa: CASSLNRDGYRRYF

d_gene: .
abundance: .
len: 19
j_gene: TRBJ1-6
v_gene: TRBV7-2
CDR3nt: TGTGCCAGCAGCTTAGGAGGCGCGGGCCTAAGCTCCTATAATTCACCCCTCCACTTT
CDR3aa: CASSLGGAGLSSYNSPLHF

d_gene: .
abundance: .
len: 14
j_gene: TRBJ2-2
v_gene: TRBV29-1
CDR3nt: TGCAGCGCCACCGACAGGCGCCTCACCGGGGAGCTGTTTTTT
CDR3aa: CSATDRRLTGELFF

d_gene: TRBD1
abundance: .
len: 14
j_gene: TRBJ1-3
v_gene: TRBV7-9
CDR3nt: TGTGCCAGCAGTTATGGACAGGGGGCCCGAGCCATATATTTT
CDR3aa: CASSYGQGARAIYF

d_gene: .
abundance: .
len: 15
j_gene: TRBJ2-5
v_gene: TRBV7-7
CDR3nt: TGTGCCAGCAGCTTAGCGGGGGCAGTTACGGAGACCCAGTACTTC
CDR3aa: CASSLAGAVTETQYF

d_gene: .
abundance: .
len: 14
j_gene: TRBJ1-5
v_gene: TRBV6-6
CDR3nt: TGTGCCAGCAGTTACGGGGAGGGAAATCAGCCCCAGCATTTT
CDR3aa: CASSYGEGNQPQHF

d_gene: .
abundance: .
len: 16
j_gene: TRBJ2-7
v_gene: TRBV27
CDR3nt: TGTGCCAGCAGTTTATCGATAAGGGGCAGCTCCTACGAGCAGTACTTC
CDR3aa: CASSLSIRGSSYEQYF

d_gene: .
abundance: once
len: 12
j_gene: TRBJ2-7
v_gene: TRBV18
CDR3nt: TGTGCCAGCTCCGAAACAGGGCGCGAGCAGTACTTC
CDR3aa: CASSETGREQYF

d_gene: TRBD1
abundance: .
len: 16
j_gene: TRBJ1-4
v_gene: TRBV7-6
CDR3nt: TGTGCCAGCAGCTCCGCCGGGACAGGGTTACGAGAAAAACTGTTTTTT
CDR3aa: CASSSAGTGLREKLFF

d_gene: .
abundance: .
len: 13
j_gene: TRBJ2-3
v_gene: TRBV29-1
CDR3nt: TGCAGCGTTGCCCGGACTATGAGGGATACGCAGTATTTT
CDR3aa: CSVARTMRDTQYF

d_gene: .
abundance: .
len: 18
j_gene: TRBJ2-7
v_gene: TRBV27
CDR3nt: TGTGCCAGCAGTTCCCTCCAGACCAGCGACAGGAACACCTACGAGCAGTACTTC
CDR3aa: CASSSLQTSDRNTYEQYF

d_gene: .
abundance: .
len: 16
j_gene: TRBJ1-3
v_gene: TRBV5-1
CDR3nt: TGCGCCAGCAGCTTGGAGCAGGGGACCTCTGGAAACACCATATATTTT
CDR3aa: CASSLEQGTSGNTIYF

d_gene: TRBD2
abundance: .
len: 18
j_gene: TRBJ2-3
v_gene: TRBV7-6
CDR3nt: TGTGCCAGCAGCTTACCACTAGCGGGGGGGCCATTCACAGATACGCAGTATTTT
CDR3aa: CASSLPLAGGPFTDTQYF

d_gene: .
abundance: .
len: 16
j_gene: TRBJ1-2
v_gene: TRBV7-2
CDR3nt: TGTGCCAGCAGCTTAGCCCTCCCACGGGGGTACGCTGGCTACACCTTC
CDR3aa: CASSLALPRGYAGYTF

d_gene: TRBD1
abundance: .
len: 15
j_gene: TRBJ2-1
v_gene: TRBV11-2
CDR3nt: TGTGCCAGCAGCTTCGGACAGGGTATTTACAATGAGCAGTTCTTC
CDR3aa: CASSFGQGIYNEQFF

d_gene: .
abundance: .
len: 15
j_gene: TRBJ1-2
v_gene: TRBV14
CDR3nt: TGTGCCAGCAGCCAAGTTAGGGGAAAGCCGGATGGCTACACCTTC
CDR3aa: CASSQVRGKPDGYTF

d_gene: .
abundance: .
len: 13
j_gene: TRBJ2-5
v_gene: TRBV4-2
CDR3nt: TGTGCCAGCTCGGACAGAAACCAAGAGACCCAGTACTTC
CDR3aa: CASSDRNQETQYF

d_gene: .
abundance: .
len: 14
j_gene: TRBJ2-7
v_gene: TRBV27
CDR3nt: TGTGCCAGCAGTTCTCTTCTTAGCTCCTACGAGCAGTACTTC
CDR3aa: CASSSLLSSYEQYF

d_gene: TRBD1
abundance: .
len: 18
j_gene: TRBJ2-1
v_gene: TRBV5-1
CDR3nt: TGCGCCAGCAGCGGGGGGACAGGGCAGGTGGAACACAACAATGAGCAGTTCTTC
CDR3aa: CASSGGTGQVEHNNEQFF

d_gene: TRBD1
abundance: .
len: 14
j_gene: TRBJ1-2
v_gene: TRBV6-5
CDR3nt: TGTGCCAGCACGTCTTGGGGGGACAGGGCAGACTACACCTTC
CDR3aa: CASTSWGDRADYTF

d_gene: TRBD1
abundance: few
len: 14
j_gene: TRBJ1-1
v_gene: TRBV19
CDR3nt: TGTGCCAGTACCGAGAGAGGACAGGGGACTGAAGCTTTCTTT
CDR3aa: CASTERGQGTEAFF

d_gene: .
abundance: .
len: 14
j_gene: TRBJ1-5
v_gene: TRBV15
CDR3nt: TGTGCCACCAGCAGAGATCCAAAAAATCAGCCCCAGCATTTT
CDR3aa: CATSRDPKNQPQHF

d_gene: TRBD2
abundance: once
len: 14
j_gene: TRBJ2-7
v_gene: TRBV29-1
CDR3nt: TGCAGCGTACTAGCGGGGGGGTCCTCCTACGAGCAGTACTTC
CDR3aa: CSVLAGGSSYEQYF

d_gene: .
abundance: .
len: 10
j_gene: TRBJ2-7
v_gene: TRBV20-1
CDR3nt: TGCAGTGCCCACGGTGGCGAGCAGTACTTC
CDR3aa: CSAHGGEQYF

d_gene: .
abundance: .
len: 12
j_gene: TRBJ1-1
v_gene: TRBV2
CDR3nt: TGTGCCAGCAGTAAGGAGGAGACTGAAGCTTTCTTT
CDR3aa: CASSKEETEAFF

d_gene: .
abundance: .
len: 13
j_gene: TRBJ2-7
v_gene: TRBV27
CDR3nt: TGTGCCAGCAGTTTGCCAGGGACTGAGGAGCAGTACTTC
CDR3aa: CASSLPGTEEQYF

d_gene: TRBD2
abundance: .
len: 16
j_gene: TRBJ2-5
v_gene: TRBV15
CDR3nt: TGTGCCACCAGCAGAGATTTGGCGGGGGACCAAGAGACCCAGTACTTC
CDR3aa: CATSRDLAGDQETQYF

d_gene: .
abundance: .
len: 14
j_gene: TRBJ2-2
v_gene: TRBV6-5
CDR3nt: TGTGCCAGCAGCCCCCCCAGTATCACCGGGGAGCTGTTTTTT
CDR3aa: CASSPPSITGELFF

d_gene: .
abundance: .
len: 14
j_gene: TRBJ2-7
v_gene: TRBV11-2
CDR3nt: TGTGCCAGCAGCTTAGGCGGGGTCGGATACGAGCAGTACTTC
CDR3aa: CASSLGGVGYEQYF

d_gene: .
abundance: .
len: 15
j_gene: TRBJ2-1
v_gene: TRBV6-5
CDR3nt: TGTGCCAGCAGTACAACAGGGTTGGGGTTGAATGAGCAGTTCTTC
CDR3aa: CASSTTGLGLNEQFF

d_gene: .
abundance: .
len: 12
j_gene: TRBJ2-7
v_gene: TRBV11-2
CDR3nt: TGTGCCAGCAGCTTAAGCGGATACGAGCAGTACTTC
CDR3aa: CASSLSGYEQYF

d_gene: .
abundance: .
len: 14
j_gene: TRBJ2-7
v_gene: TRBV28
CDR3nt: TGTGCCAGCAGCCCCCTCACGGGTGCCTACGAGCAGTACTTC
CDR3aa: CASSPLTGAYEQYF

d_gene: .
abundance: .
len: 15
j_gene: TRBJ2-7
v_gene: TRBV7-2
CDR3nt: TGTGCCAGCAGCTTAGGGAGACAGACGACCTACGAGCAGTACTTC
CDR3aa: CASSLGRQTTYEQYF

d_gene: TRBD1
abundance: .
len: 16
j_gene: TRBJ1-6
v_gene: TRBV11-2
CDR3nt: TGTGCCAGCAGCTTAGAAACGACAGGGATTAGTTCACCCCTCCACTTT
CDR3aa: CASSLETTGISSPLHF

d_gene: TRBD1
abundance: many
len: 13
j_gene: TRBJ2-7
v_gene: TRBV19
CDR3nt: TGTGCCAGTAGGAGTCACAGGGGTCGCGAGCAGTACTTC
CDR3aa: CASRSHRGREQYF

d_gene: TRBD1
abundance: .
len: 16
j_gene: TRBJ1-6
v_gene: TRBV5-1
CDR3nt: TGCGCCAGCAGCCCCCCAGAGACAGGGACTAATTCACCCCTCCACTTT
CDR3aa: CASSPPETGTNSPLHF

d_gene: TRBD1
abundance: few
len: 14
j_gene: TRBJ2-7
v_gene: TRBV18
CDR3nt: TGTGCCAGCTCACCCTCGACAGGGGGCAACGAGCAGTACTTC
CDR3aa: CASSPSTGGNEQYF

d_gene: .
abundance: .
len: 16
j_gene: TRBJ1-5
v_gene: TRBV4-2
CDR3nt: TGTGCCAGCAGCCAAACTCGCGGGGGACCTAATCAGCCCCAGCATTTT
CDR3aa: CASSQTRGGPNQPQHF

d_gene: .
abundance: .
len: 13
j_gene: TRBJ2-1
v_gene: TRBV18
CDR3nt: TGTGCCAGCTCGCCCCAACAGGACAATGAGCAGTTCTTC
CDR3aa: CASSPQQDNEQFF

d_gene: TRBD1
abundance: once
len: 13
j_gene: TRBJ1-2
v_gene: TRBV25-1
CDR3nt: TGTGCCAGCAGTGCCGAACAGGGGGGTGGCTACACCTTC
CDR3aa: CASSAEQGGGYTF

d_gene: TRBD1
abundance: .
len: 13
j_gene: TRBJ1-2
v_gene: TRBV6-5
CDR3nt: TGTGCCAGCAGTTCCGGACAGGGTATGGGCTACACCTTC
CDR3aa: CASSSGQGMGYTF

d_gene: .
abundance: .
len: 14
j_gene: TRBJ1-2
v_gene: TRBV2
CDR3nt: TGTGCCAGCAGGGAGGGCAGGTCTAACTATGGCTACACCTTC
CDR3aa: CASREGRSNYGYTF

d_gene: .
abundance: few
len: 11
j_gene: TRBJ1-2
v_gene: TRBV11-2
CDR3nt: TGTGCCAGCAGCTCAACCTACGGCTACACCTTC
CDR3aa: CASSSTYGYTF

d_gene: TRBD2
abundance: once
len: 15
j_gene: TRBJ2-7
v_gene: TRBV4-3
CDR3nt: TGCGCCAGCAGCCAAGTCCTAGCGGGGGGGCGCGAGCAGTACTTC
CDR3aa: CASSQVLAGGREQYF

d_gene: TRBD1
abundance: .
len: 15
j_gene: TRBJ2-1
v_gene: TRBV19
CDR3nt: TGTGCCACAAGCACCGGGGACAGCTCCTACAATGAGCAGTTCTTC
CDR3aa: CATSTGDSSYNEQFF

d_gene: .
abundance: .
len: 18
j_gene: TRBJ2-3
v_gene: TRBV6-4
CDR3nt: TGTGCCAGCATTGCGGAAGGCCCACGAGGAGGATCTGCTGATACGCAGTATTTT
CDR3aa: CASIAEGPRGGSADTQYF

d_gene: .
abundance: .
len: 15
j_gene: TRBJ1-5
v_gene: TRBV2
CDR3nt: TGTGCCAGCGGGGTTGGTGGAGGGGCAGATCAGCCCCAGCATTTT
CDR3aa: CASGVGGGADQPQHF

d_gene: TRBD1
abundance: .
len: 14
j_gene: TRBJ2-5
v_gene: TRBV5-1
CDR3nt: TGCGCCAGCTCCACTGGGACAGCCCAAGAGACCCAGTACTTC
CDR3aa: CASSTGTAQETQYF

d_gene: TRBD2
abundance: once
len: 15
j_gene: TRBJ2-2
v_gene: TRBV2
CDR3nt: TGTGCCAGCAGTGCGACTAGCGGGGGGACCGGGGAGCTGTTTTTT
CDR3aa: CASSATSGGTGELFF

d_gene: .
abundance: .
len: 19
j_gene: TRBJ2-5
v_gene: TRBV7-8
CDR3nt: TGTGCCAGCAGCTTCTGGGGTGGGGACACGGCACCGCGGGCCGAGACCCAGTACTTC
CDR3aa: CASSFWGGDTAPRAETQYF

d_gene: TRBD1
abundance: .
len: 17
j_gene: TRBJ1-6
v_gene: TRBV4-1
CDR3nt: TGCGCCAGCAGCCGGCGTCCCGGGACAGGGATCGATTCACCCCTCCACTTT
CDR3aa: CASSRRPGTGIDSPLHF

d_gene: TRBD2
abundance: .
len: 16
j_gene: TRBJ2-5
v_gene: TRBV28
CDR3nt: TGTGCCAGCAGTTTCCCCCCTAGCGGGGGGGCCCGGACCCAGTACTTC
CDR3aa: CASSFPPSGGARTQYF

d_gene: .
abundance: .
len: 14
j_gene: TRBJ2-7
v_gene: TRBV27
CDR3nt: TGTGCCAGCAGTATTCAGGGGACCTACTACGAGCAGTACTTC
CDR3aa: CASSIQGTYYEQYF

d_gene: TRBD1
abundance: few
len: 13
j_gene: TRBJ2-7
v_gene: TRBV19
CDR3nt: TGTGCCAGTAGTTGGGACAGTACCTACGAGCAGTACTTC
CDR3aa: CASSWDSTYEQYF